This T cell receptor (beta chain) was documented in a study of shared clonotypes between healthy human individuals. This clone was seen only a few times. TCRdb's copy holds only in-frame clones and misses some; the assay was immunoSEQ multiplex PCR. The data hold millions of clones, with approximately 95% observed a single time. Trimming at V came to 4 bases and at J to 0 bases, leaving 9 bases not matched to a gene. The CDR3 extends over 17 amino acids. Germline V gene sequence: CDR1 KGHSY, CDR2 FQNENV. CD8 cells classed as naive were CD45RO-negative and positively selected for CCR7, excluding terminally differentiated effector memory CD45RA+ cells.

The chain uses TRBV16 and TRBJ1-5; 7 bases fit TRBD1. The receptor's source is a man younger than 30 in good health. Sequencing used naive CD8+ T cells sorted from blood. CDR3 protein: CASSLYDGTDSNQPQHF. The CDR3 DNA sequence: TGTGCCAGCAGCCTCTACGACGGGACAGATAGCAATCAGCCCCAGCATTTT.